This T cell receptor (beta chain) was sequenced during a study of cytomegalovirus exposure and HLA in healthy donors. The PCR employed 60 Vbeta primers together with 13 Jbeta primers. Some clones are missing from TCRdb's copy, which holds only in-frame ones; the method was immunoSEQ multiplex PCR. The sample has around 83,000 clones, around 80% seen once. V gave up 3 bases and J gave up 2 bases; unmatched junction bases: 3. This CDR3 is built from 15 residues. In germline, CDR1 is MNHEY, CDR2 SMNVEV (reference sequence). This TCR came from a male donor in good health and CMV-seropositive. The rearrangement joins TRBV27 to TRBJ2-3; 9 bases line up with TRBD2. The sequencing sample was made of PBMCs. The CDR3 DNA reads as TGTGCCAGCAGTTTCAGACTAGCGGCCACAGATACGCAGTATTTT. It is translated as CASSFRLAATDTQYF.